Following are 24 T cell receptor beta chains from one sample sequenced in a study of T cell responses to AZD1222 COVID-19 vaccine. TCRdb keeps only in-frame clones here, not all; method: immunoSEQ multiplex PCR. The sample contains some 200,000 clones, approximately 91% of which appear only once. The sample in question was peripheral blood, obtained on day 0 of AZD1222 vaccination. The receptors originated from an adult in good health.

The chain recombines TRBV28 with TRBJ2-3; 12 bases map to TRBD2. This CDR3 region has 19 residues. The V and J ends lost 1 base and 3 bases, in that order; junction bases with no gene match: 11. CDR1 and CDR2 from the germline V gene are MDHEN and SYDVKM. CDR3 DNA sequence: TGTGCCAGCAGTTTATTTCAGACTAGCGGGAGAATTGAGACAGATACGCAGTATTTT. Protein product: CASSLFQTSGRIETDTQYF.

The chain joins TRBV5-1 to TRBJ2-7; 7 nucleotides match TRBD1. V shed 0 bases and J 5 bases; nucleotides not matched to a gene: 2. The V gene's germline CDR1 is SGHRS and CDR2 YFSETQ. CDR3 length: 13 amino acids. CDR3 sequence reads: CASSLGQGDEQYF. CDR3 DNA: TGCGCCAGCAGCTTGGGACAGGGTGACGAGCAGTACTTC.

The CDR3: CASSLDTRFSPGRAIHEQYF. The CDR3 DNA reads as TGTGCCAGCAGCTTAGATACCCGCTTTTCCCCCGGGAGGGCCATCCACGAGCAGTACTTC. This chain links TRBV11-3 with TRBJ2-7, with 8 positions matching TRBD2. CDR3 size: 20 residues. The germline V gene encodes CDR1 SGHNT and CDR2 YENEEA. V lost 0 bases, J lost 5 bases, and 21 bases stayed unmatched.

The chain joins TRBV7-3 to TRBJ2-1, with 8 positions matching TRBD2. The CDR3 extends over 17 amino acids. The V segment lost 5 bases and the J segment 8 bases; nucleotides outside the gene matches: 17. Germline CDR1 is SGHTA and CDR2 is FQGTGA. The CDR3 DNA reads as TGTGCCAGCAGCGCTCAGCCGGGACTAGAGGTATTCGATGAGCAGTTCTTC. Translated: CASSAQPGLEVFDEQFF.

The chain recombines TRBV2 with TRBJ2-7; D call uncertain. The CDR3 runs 16 residues. The V gene lost 5 bases and the J gene lost 0 bases, with 17 bases spanning the gap. Germline CDR1 reads SNHLY; CDR2 reads FYNNEI. The chain's CDR3 is CASSYSTTRTSYEQYF. The CDR3 DNA sequence: TGTGCCAGCAGTTATTCAACCACAAGGACCTCCTACGAGCAGTACTTC.

This clone was counted a single time. V and J are TRBV4-2 and TRBJ1-3; D remains unclear. The CDR3 sequence is 16 residues long. The V gene's germline CDR1 is LGHNA and CDR2 YNFKEQ. Trimming shortened V by 0 bases and J by 1 base, and 10 bases separated the two germline ends. CDR3 sequence (DNA): TGTGCCAGCAGCCAAGATAGGGTTGGGTCTGGAAACACCATATATTTT. Residues: CASSQDRVGSGNTIYF.

This clone is a singleton in its sample. This chain connects TRBV27 to TRBJ1-2; no definite D call. This CDR3 comprises 13 residues. CDR1 and CDR2 (germline): MNHEY, SMNVEV (reference sequence). With 0 bases removed from V and 5 bases from J, the gap between germline ends came to 7 bases. The CDR3 coding sequence is TGTGCCAGCAGTTTATCGAAAAAGTATGGCTACACCTTC. Its translation: CASSLSKKYGYTF.

The chain combines TRBV27 with TRBJ1-2, with D possibly being TRBD1 (6 bases). V was clipped by 7 bases and J by 0 bases, with 12 bases between them. The CDR3 covers 14 residues. Germline V gene sequence: CDR1 MNHEY, CDR2 SMNVEV (reference sequence). The DNA of the CDR3 is TGTGCCAGCACCCCGGCAGGGGCTAACTATGGCTACACCTTC. Translating gives CASTPAGANYGYTF.

This clone was recorded only once. The rearrangement links TRBV9 to TRBJ2-5, with D maybe TRBD2 (6 bases). Trimming cost V 0 bases and J 2 bases, with 23 bases left between them. The germline V gene has CDR1 SGDLS and CDR2 YYNGEE. This CDR3 spans 19 amino acids. CDR3 DNA: TGTGCCAGCAGCGTAGGGGATTTCCCTTATAGTAGCGGTCAAGAGACCCAGTACTTC. Residues: CASSVGDFPYSSGQETQYF.

The rearrangement links TRBV7-9 to TRBJ2-7, with D maybe TRBD2 (5 bases). CDR3 length: 13 amino acids. The germline V and J ends were trimmed by 5 bases and 3 bases, with 11 bases remaining between them. Per germline, CDR1 SEHNR and CDR2 FQNEAQ (reference sequence). CDR3 coding DNA: TGTGCCAGCAGCCCCCGGGGAGTCTACGAGCAGTACTTC. It translates to CASSPRGVYEQYF.

This clone was detected only a few times. The chain uses TRBV27 and TRBJ2-1, with D unresolved. The CDR3 is 16 residues long. CDR1 and CDR2 (germline): MNHEY, SMNVEV (reference sequence). The V end was cut by 4 bases, the J end by 5 bases, with 18 bases between. The chain's CDR3 is CASSWLGPSFNNEQFF. Here the CDR3 DNA reads TGTGCCAGCAGTTGGTTGGGCCCGAGCTTCAACAATGAGCAGTTCTTC.

The chain recombines TRBV7-9 with TRBJ2-1; TRBD1 matches 9 bases. Germline V lookup: CDR1 SEHNR, CDR2 FQNEAQ (reference sequence). The ends lost 5 bases at V and 2 bases at J; junction bases unmatched: 4. The CDR3 is 15 residues long. The CDR3 nucleotides read TGTGCCAGCAGCCAGGGACAGGGCACCTACAATGAGCAGTTCTTC. Its protein product is CASSQGQGTYNEQFF.

This rearrangement joins TRBV6-2 or TRBV6-3 to TRBJ1-2; D gene ambiguous. Germline V gene lookup returns CDR1 MNHEY and CDR2 SVGEGT. This CDR3 has 14 amino acids. With 2 bases removed from V and 5 bases from J, the gap between germline ends came to 12 bases. The CDR3 DNA reads TGTGCCAGCAGTTACAAGGGTTCGATTTATGGCTACACCTTC. Translated: CASSYKGSIYGYTF.

Many counts were recorded for this clone. The rearrangement joins TRBV2 to TRBJ1-1; 7 bases map to TRBD1. Looked up from germline, CDR1 is SNHLY and CDR2 is FYNNEI. The CDR3 totals 14 residues. The ends lost 6 bases at V and 5 bases at J; junction bases unmatched: 9. CDR3 residues: CASRRQGEGTEAFF. The CDR3 DNA reads as TGTGCCAGCAGGCGACAGGGAGAGGGAACTGAAGCTTTCTTT.

This rearrangement joins TRBV19 to TRBJ2-7, with unresolved D. The V end was cut by 6 bases, the J end by 4 bases, with 4 bases between. Germline CDR1 reads LNHDA; CDR2 reads SQIVND (reference sequence). The CDR3 is 10 amino acids. The CDR3 sequence: CASRNYEQYF. In DNA, the CDR3 is TGTGCCAGTAGGAATTACGAGCAGTACTTC.

The CDR3 sequence is CATRGGWDAQAFF. As DNA, the CDR3 is TGTGCCACCAGGGGTGGGTGGGACGCTCAAGCTTTCTTT. The rearrangement links TRBV24-1 to TRBJ1-1, with D possibly TRBD1 on 5 matching bases. The CDR3 runs 13 residues. Germline values: CDR1 KGHDR, CDR2 SFDVKD. V shed 7 bases and J shed 9 bases, with 17 bases lying between them.

This clone has a handful of counts. This chain links TRBV7-8 with TRBJ2-5; D may be TRBD2 (6 bases). The germline CDR1 and CDR2 sequences are SGHVS and FQNEAQ. The V end was cut by 4 bases, the J end by 5 bases, with 20 bases between. The CDR3 runs to 16 residues. The DNA for the CDR3 is TGTGCCAGCAGCTCGACCCGGACTATCCGCGGGGAGACCCAGTACTTC. Translating gives CASSSTRTIRGETQYF.

The chain employs TRBV29-1 and TRBJ2-5; D is unresolved. The CDR3 spans 12 residues. V dropped 5 bases and J dropped 5 bases, with 12 bases sitting between them. Germline V CDR1 and CDR2: SQVTM, ANQGSEA. The CDR3 is CSVTLGMETQYF. CDR3 in DNA: TGCAGCGTTACGCTGGGGATGGAGACCCAGTACTTC.

The V gene is TRBV5-6, the J gene TRBJ1-5, with D maybe TRBD1 (5 bases). This CDR3 has 16 amino acids. CDR1 SGHDT and CDR2 YYEEEE come from the germline V gene. Trimming removed 1 base from V and 3 bases from J, with 14 bases in between. This CDR3 is CASSLWRGTPNQPQHF. DNA for the CDR3: TGTGCCAGCAGCTTGTGGCGGGGGACCCCCAATCAGCCCCAGCATTTT.

Only a few counts were recorded for this clone. CDR3 protein: CAISESGDGYGYTF. CDR3 coding DNA: TGTGCCATCAGTGAGAGTGGGGACGGGTACGGCTACACCTTC. The chain carries TRBV10-3 and TRBJ1-2, with D maybe TRBD1 (5 bases). CDR1 is ENHRY, CDR2 SYGVKD, per germline. The V end was cut by 2 bases, the J end by 8 bases, with 15 bases between. This CDR3 is built from 14 residues.

The rearrangement links TRBV14 to TRBJ1-2, with TRBD1 matching over 8 bases. The J segment lost 0 bases and the V segment lost 4 bases, leaving 1 base of the junction unmatched. In germline, CDR1 is SGHDN, CDR2 FVKESK. This CDR3 has 14 amino acids. CDR3 region: CASSRQGSNYGYTF. In DNA, the CDR3 is TGTGCCAGCAGCCGACAGGGGTCTAACTATGGCTACACCTTC.

V usage is TRBV28 and J usage is TRBJ1-4, with D unresolved. Trimming removed 3 bases from V and 8 bases from J, with 7 bases in between. The CDR3 contains 12 residues. Germline lookup yields CDR1 MDHEN and CDR2 SYDVKM. CDR3 residues: CASSFNPEKLFF. DNA for the CDR3: TGTGCCAGCAGTTTCAACCCCGAAAAACTGTTTTTT.

The gene calls are TRBV6-5 and TRBJ2-7, with 7 bases that match TRBD1. V lost 2 bases to trimming and J lost 1 base; unmatched junction nucleotides: 5. CDR3 length equals 15 residues. CDR1 and CDR2 (germline): MNHEY, SVGAGI. The CDR3 spells CASSYPRGRSYEQYF. CDR3 sequence (DNA): TGTGCCAGCAGTTACCCGAGGGGGCGATCCTACGAGCAGTACTTC.

This chain uses TRBV5-1 with TRBJ2-3, with 10 positions matching TRBD2. Germline loops: CDR1 SGHRS, CDR2 YFSETQ. Unmatched junction bases numbered 5, after V lost 0 bases and J lost 1 base. This CDR3 has 17 amino acids. This CDR3 reads CASSLEPSGSGTDTQYF. The DNA for the CDR3 is TGCGCCAGCAGCTTGGAGCCTAGCGGGAGTGGCACAGATACGCAGTATTTT.